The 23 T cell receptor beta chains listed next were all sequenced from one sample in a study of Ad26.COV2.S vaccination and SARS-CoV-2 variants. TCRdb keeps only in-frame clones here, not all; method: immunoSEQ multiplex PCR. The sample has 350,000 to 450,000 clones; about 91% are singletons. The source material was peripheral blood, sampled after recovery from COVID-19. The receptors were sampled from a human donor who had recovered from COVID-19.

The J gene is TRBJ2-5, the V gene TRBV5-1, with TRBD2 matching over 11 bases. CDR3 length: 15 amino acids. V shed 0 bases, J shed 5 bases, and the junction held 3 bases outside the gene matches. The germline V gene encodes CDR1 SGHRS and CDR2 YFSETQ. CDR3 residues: CASSLVAGGMETQYF. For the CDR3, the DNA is TGCGCCAGCAGCTTGGTAGCGGGGGGGATGGAGACCCAGTACTTC.

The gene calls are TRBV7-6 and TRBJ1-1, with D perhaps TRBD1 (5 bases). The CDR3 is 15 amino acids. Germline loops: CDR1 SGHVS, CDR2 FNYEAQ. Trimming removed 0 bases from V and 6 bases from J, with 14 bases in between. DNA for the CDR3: TGTGCCAGCAGCTTAGCGGTGGGACCAATGGCTGAAGCTTTCTTT. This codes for CASSLAVGPMAEAFF.

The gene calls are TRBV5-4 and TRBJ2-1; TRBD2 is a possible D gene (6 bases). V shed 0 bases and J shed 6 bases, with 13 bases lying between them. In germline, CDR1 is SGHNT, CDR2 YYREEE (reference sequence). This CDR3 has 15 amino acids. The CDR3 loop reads CASSLDERAINEQFF. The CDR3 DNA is TGTGCCAGCAGCTTGGATGAGCGGGCGATCAATGAGCAGTTCTTC.

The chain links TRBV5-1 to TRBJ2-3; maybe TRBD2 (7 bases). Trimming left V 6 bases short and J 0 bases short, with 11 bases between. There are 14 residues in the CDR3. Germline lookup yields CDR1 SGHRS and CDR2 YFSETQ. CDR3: CASTRGASTDTQYF. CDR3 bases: TGCGCCAGCACCCGGGGGGCGAGCACAGATACGCAGTATTTT.

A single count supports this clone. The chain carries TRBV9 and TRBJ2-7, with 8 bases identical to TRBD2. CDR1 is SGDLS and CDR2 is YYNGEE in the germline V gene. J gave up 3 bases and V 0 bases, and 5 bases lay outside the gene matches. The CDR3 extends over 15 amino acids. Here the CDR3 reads CASSVGAGGRYEQYF. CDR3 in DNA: TGTGCCAGCAGCGTAGGTGCGGGGGGACGCTACGAGCAGTACTTC.

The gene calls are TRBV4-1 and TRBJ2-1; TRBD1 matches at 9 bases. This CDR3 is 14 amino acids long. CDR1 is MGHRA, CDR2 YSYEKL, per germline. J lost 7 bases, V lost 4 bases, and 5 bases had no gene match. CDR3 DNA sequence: TGCGCCAGCAGCCTCCGGGACAGGGAGAATGAGCAGTTCTTC. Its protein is CASSLRDRENEQFF.

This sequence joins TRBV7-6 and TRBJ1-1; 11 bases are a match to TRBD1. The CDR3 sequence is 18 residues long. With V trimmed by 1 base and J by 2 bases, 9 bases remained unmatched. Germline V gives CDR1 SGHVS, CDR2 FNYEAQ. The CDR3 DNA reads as TGTGCCAGCAGCTTAGTCCCTGGACAGGGGGCGGGAAACACTGAAGCTTTCTTT. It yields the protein CASSLVPGQGAGNTEAFF.

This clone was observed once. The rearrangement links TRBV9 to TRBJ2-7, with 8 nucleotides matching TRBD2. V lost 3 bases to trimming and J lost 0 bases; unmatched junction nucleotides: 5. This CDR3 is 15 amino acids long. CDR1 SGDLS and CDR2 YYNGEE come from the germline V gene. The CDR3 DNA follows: TGTGCCAGCAGCGGGGGAGCGGGGGACTCCTACGAGCAGTACTTC. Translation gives CASSGGAGDSYEQYF.

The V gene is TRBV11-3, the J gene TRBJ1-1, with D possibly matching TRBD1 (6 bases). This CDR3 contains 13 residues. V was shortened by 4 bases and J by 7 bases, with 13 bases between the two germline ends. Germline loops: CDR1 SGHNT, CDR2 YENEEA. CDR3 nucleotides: TGTGCCAGCAGCTCTGGGGGCTCTTATGAAGCTTTCTTT. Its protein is CASSSGGSYEAFF.

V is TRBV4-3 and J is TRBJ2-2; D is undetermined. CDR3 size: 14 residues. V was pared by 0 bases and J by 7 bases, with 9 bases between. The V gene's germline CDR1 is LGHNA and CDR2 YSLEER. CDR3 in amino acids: CASSQDPGIGELFF. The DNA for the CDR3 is TGCGCCAGCAGCCAAGATCCCGGAATCGGGGAGCTGTTTTTT.

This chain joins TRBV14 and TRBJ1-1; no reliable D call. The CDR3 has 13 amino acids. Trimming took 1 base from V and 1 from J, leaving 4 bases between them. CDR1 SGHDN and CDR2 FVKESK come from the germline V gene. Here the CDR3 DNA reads TGTGCCAGCAGCCAAGTTGAGAACACTGAAGCTTTCTTT. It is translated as CASSQVENTEAFF.

The CDR3 coding sequence is TGTGCCATCAGGGGGACACAAAACTACGAGCAGTACTTC. Its protein is CAIRGTQNYEQYF. This chain joins TRBV10-3 and TRBJ2-7, with a weak D call TRBD1 (6 bases). Trimming took 6 bases from V and 3 from J, leaving 12 bases between them. Germline CDR1 ENHRY, CDR2 SYGVKD. The CDR3 runs 13 residues.

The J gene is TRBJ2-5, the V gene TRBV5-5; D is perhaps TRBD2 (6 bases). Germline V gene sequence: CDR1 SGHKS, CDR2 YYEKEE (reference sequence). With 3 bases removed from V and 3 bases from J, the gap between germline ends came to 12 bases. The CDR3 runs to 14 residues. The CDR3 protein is CASSSAPGEETQYF. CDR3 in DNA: TGTGCCAGCAGCTCCGCACCGGGAGAAGAGACCCAGTACTTC.

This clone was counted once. Here the CDR3 DNA reads TGTGCCAGCAGTGTAGAGACTAGCGGGGGCTACGAGCAGTACTTC. Translating gives CASSVETSGGYEQYF. The chain carries TRBV2 and TRBJ2-7; 12 bases align to TRBD2. The ends lost 4 bases at V and 3 bases at J; junction bases unmatched: 4. The CDR3 is 15 residues long. CDR1 is SNHLY, CDR2 FYNNEI, per germline.

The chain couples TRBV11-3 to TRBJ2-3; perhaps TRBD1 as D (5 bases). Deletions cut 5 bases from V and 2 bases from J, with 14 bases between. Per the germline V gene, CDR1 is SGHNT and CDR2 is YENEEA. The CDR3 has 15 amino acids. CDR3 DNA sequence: TGTGCCAGCAGCCCTGACAGCTCCTCCACAGATACGCAGTATTTT. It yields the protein CASSPDSSSTDTQYF.

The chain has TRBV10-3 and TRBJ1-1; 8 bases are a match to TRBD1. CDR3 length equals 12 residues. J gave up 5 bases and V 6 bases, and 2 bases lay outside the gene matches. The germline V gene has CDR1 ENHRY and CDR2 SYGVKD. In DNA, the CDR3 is TGTGCCATCAGAACAGGGGGGACTGAAGCTTTCTTT. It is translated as CAIRTGGTEAFF.

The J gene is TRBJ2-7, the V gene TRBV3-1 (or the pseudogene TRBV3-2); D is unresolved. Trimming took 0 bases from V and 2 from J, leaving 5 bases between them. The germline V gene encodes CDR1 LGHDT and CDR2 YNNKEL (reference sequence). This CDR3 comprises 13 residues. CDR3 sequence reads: CASSQDAPYEQYF. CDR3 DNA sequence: TGTGCCAGCAGCCAAGATGCCCCCTACGAGCAGTACTTC.

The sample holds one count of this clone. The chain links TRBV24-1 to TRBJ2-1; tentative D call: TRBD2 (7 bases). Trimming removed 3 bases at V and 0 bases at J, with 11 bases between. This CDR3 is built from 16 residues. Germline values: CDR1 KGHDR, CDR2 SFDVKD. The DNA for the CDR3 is TGTGCCACCAGTGATAGGGGGGGGAGCTCCTACAATGAGCAGTTCTTC. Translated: CATSDRGGSSYNEQFF.

The CDR3 spells CASSAGQASVDEQFF. As DNA, the CDR3 is TGTGCCAGCAGCGCGGGACAGGCCAGCGTGGATGAGCAGTTCTTC. This rearrangement joins TRBV6-4 to TRBJ2-1; TRBD1 matches at 8 bases. The germline CDR1 and CDR2 sequences are MRHNA and SNTAGT. V was clipped by 6 bases and J by 8 bases; unmatched bases: 12. The CDR3 sequence is 15 residues long.

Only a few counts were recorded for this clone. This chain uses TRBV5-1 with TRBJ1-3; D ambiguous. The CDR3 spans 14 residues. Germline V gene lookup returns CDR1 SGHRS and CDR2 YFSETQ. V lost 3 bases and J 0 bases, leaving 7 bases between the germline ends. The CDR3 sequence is CASSSGSSGNTIYF. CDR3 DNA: TGCGCCAGCAGCTCGGGAAGCTCTGGAAACACCATATATTTT.

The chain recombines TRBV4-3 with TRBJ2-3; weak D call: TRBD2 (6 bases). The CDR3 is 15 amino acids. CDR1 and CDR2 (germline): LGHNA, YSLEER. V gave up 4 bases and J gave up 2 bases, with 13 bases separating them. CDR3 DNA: TGCGCCAGCAGCCCGAAGGGACTTACCACAGATACGCAGTATTTT. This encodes CASSPKGLTTDTQYF.

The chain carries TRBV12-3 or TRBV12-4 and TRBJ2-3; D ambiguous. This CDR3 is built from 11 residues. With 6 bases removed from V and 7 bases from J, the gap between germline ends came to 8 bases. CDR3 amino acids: CASSISNTQYF. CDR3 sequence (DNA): TGTGCCAGCAGCATTTCAAATACGCAGTATTTT.

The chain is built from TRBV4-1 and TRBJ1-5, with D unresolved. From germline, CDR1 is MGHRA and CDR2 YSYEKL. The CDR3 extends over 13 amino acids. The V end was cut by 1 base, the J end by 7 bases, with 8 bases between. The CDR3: CASSQGRGQPQHF. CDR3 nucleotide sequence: TGCGCCAGCAGCCAAGGCCGGGGACAGCCCCAGCATTTT.